The T cell receptor beta chain under discussion was sequenced for a study of T cell responses to AZD1222 COVID-19 vaccine. Trimming shortened V by 3 bases and J by 4 bases, and 24 bases separated the two germline ends. From germline, CDR1 is MNHEY and CDR2 SMNVEV (reference sequence). The CDR3 totals 18 residues. Study-wide findings and caveats: Donors were chiefly white British, with a greater number of females, and clonal diversity was perhaps underestimated. Spike-wide vaccine-associated CD4 TCRs dominated at 160-218 and 743-854.

The study pooled second doses at about 4 or about 12 weeks. Libraries were prepared by immunoSEQ multiplex PCR; TCRdb keeps only in-frame clonotypes and omits some of them. The profile shows some 150,000 clones, around 87% of them singletons. In regard to this clone: Antigen unknown.

The chain couples TRBV27 to TRBJ1-1, with D tentatively TRBD1 (5 bases). This clonotype was obtained from an adult who received the AZD1222 COVID-19 vaccine. The source was peripheral blood, collected 28 days after the second AZD1222 dose. CDR3: CASSFLSRNRGKLTEAFF. The CDR3 coding sequence is TGTGCCAGCAGTTTTCTCAGCCGGAACCGGGGGAAACTCACTGAAGCTTTCTTT.